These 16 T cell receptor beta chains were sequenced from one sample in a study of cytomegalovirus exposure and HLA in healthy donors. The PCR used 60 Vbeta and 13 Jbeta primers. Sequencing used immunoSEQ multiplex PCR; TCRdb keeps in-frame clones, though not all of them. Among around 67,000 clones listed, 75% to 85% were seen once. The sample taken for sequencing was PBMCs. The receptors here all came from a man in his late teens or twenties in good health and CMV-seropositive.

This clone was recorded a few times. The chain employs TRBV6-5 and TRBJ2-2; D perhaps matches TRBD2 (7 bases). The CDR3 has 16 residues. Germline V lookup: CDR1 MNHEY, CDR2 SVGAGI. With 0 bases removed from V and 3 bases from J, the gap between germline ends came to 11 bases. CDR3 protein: CASSYSIGGDTGELFF. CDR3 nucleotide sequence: TGTGCCAGCAGTTACTCGATAGGGGGGGACACCGGGGAGCTGTTTTTT.

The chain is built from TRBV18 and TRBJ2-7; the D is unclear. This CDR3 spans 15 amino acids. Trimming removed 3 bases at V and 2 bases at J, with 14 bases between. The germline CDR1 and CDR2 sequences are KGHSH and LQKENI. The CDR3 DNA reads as TGTGCCAGCTCACCGAAACAGCAGAGAACCTACGAGCAGTACTTC. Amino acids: CASSPKQQRTYEQYF. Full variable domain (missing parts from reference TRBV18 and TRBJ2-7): NAGVMQNPRHLVRRRGQEARLRCSPMKGHSHVYWYRQLPEEGLKFMVYLQKENIIDESGMPKERFSAEFPKEGPSILRIQQVVRGDSAAYFCASSPKQQRTYEQYFGPGTRLTVT.

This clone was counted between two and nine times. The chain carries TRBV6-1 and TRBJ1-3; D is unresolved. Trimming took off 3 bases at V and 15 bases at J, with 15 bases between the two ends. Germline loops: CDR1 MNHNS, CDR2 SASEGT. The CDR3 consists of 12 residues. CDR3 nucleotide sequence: TGTGCCAGCAGTGACCTTGGCAGTTGGCCATATTTT. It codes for CASSDLGSWPYF.

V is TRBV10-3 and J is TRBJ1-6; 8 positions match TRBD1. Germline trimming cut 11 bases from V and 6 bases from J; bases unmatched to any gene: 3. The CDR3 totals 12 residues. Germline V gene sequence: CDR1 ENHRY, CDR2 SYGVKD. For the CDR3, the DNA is TGTGCCTCCGGACAGGGTAATTCACCCCTCCACTTT. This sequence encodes CASGQGNSPLHF.

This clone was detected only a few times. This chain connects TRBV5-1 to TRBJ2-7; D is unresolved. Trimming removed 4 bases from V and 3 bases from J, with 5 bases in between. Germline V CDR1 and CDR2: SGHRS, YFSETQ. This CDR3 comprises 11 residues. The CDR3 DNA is TGCGCCAGCAGCCAGAACTACGAGCAGTACTTC. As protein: CASSQNYEQYF. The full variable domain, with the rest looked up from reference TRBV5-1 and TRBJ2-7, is KAGVTQTPRYLIKTRGQQVTLSCSPISGHRSVSWYQQTPGQGLQFLFEYFSETQRNKGNFPGRFSGRQFSNSRSEMNVSTLELGDSALYLCASSQNYEQYFGPGTRLTVT.

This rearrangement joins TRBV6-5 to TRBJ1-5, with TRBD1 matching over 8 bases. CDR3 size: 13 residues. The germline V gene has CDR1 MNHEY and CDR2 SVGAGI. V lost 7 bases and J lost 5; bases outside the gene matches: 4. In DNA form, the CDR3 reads TGTGCCAGCATGGACAGGGCAGATCAGCCCCAGCATTTT. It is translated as CASMDRADQPQHF.

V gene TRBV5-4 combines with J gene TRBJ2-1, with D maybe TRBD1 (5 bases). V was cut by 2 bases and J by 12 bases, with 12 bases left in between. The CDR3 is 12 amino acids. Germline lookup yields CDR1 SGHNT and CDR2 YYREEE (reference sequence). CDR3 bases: TGTGCCAGCAGCTTCGGGTTTCAGGGGCAGTTCTTC. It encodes CASSFGFQGQFF.

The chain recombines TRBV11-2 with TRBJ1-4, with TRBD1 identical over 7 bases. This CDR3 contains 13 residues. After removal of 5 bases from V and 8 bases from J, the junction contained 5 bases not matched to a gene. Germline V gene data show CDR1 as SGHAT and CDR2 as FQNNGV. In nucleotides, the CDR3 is TGTGCCAGCAGCAGGGGGCTAGACGAAAAACTGTTTTTT. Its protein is CASSRGLDEKLFF.

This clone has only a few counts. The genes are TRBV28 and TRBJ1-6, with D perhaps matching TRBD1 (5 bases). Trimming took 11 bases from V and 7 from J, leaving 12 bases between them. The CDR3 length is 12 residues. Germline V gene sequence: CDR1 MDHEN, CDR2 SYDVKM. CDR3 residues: CAYGGWNSPLHF. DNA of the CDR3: TGTGCCTACGGGGGGTGGAATTCACCCCTCCACTTT.

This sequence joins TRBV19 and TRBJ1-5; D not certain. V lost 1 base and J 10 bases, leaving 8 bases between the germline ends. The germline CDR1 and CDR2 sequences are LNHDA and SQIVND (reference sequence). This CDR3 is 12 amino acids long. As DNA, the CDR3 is TGTGCCAGTAGTATAGCCCTAAGCCCCCAGCATTTT. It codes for CASSIALSPQHF. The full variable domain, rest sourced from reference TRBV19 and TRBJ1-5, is DGGITQSPKYLFRKEGQNVTLSCEQNLNHDAMYWYRQDPGQGLRLIYYSQIVNDFQKGDIAEGYSVSREKKESFPLTVTSAQKNPTAFYLCASSIALSPQHFGDGTRLSIL.

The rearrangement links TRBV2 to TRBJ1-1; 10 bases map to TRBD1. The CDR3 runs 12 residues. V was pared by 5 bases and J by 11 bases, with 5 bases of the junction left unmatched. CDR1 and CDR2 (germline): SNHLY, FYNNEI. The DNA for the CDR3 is TGTGCCAGCAGTACTGGGACAGGGGACGCTTTCTTT. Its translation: CASSTGTGDAFF.

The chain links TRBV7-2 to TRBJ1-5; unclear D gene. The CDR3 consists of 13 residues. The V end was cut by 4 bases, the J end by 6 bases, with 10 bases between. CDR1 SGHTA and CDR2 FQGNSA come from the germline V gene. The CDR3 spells CASSSRGGQPQHF. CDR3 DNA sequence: TGTGCCAGCAGCTCTAGAGGTGGTCAGCCCCAGCATTTT.

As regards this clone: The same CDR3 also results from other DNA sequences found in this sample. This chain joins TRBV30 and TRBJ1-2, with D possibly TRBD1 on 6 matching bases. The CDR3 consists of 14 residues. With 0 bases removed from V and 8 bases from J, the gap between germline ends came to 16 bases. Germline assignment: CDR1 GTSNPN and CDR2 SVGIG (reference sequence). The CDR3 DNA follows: TGTGCCTGGAGTGTACTGGGGGGCGGGGGGGGCTACACCTTC. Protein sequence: CAWSVLGGGGGYTF.

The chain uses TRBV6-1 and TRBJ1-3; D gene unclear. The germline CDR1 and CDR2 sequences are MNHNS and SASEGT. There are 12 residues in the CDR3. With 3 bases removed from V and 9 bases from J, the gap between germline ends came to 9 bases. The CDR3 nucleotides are TGTGCCAGCAGTGACGCGCCTAGCACCATATATTTT. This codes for CASSDAPSTIYF.

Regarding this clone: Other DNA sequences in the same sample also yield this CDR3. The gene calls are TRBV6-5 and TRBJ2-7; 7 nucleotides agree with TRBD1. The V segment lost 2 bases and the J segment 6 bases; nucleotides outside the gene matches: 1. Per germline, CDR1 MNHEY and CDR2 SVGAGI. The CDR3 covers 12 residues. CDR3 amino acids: CASSYPGGEQYF. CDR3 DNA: TGTGCCAGCAGTTACCCAGGGGGCGAGCAGTACTTC.

CDR3 DNA: TGTGCCAGCAGCCAAGAGGGACAGGGATCTTACGAGCAGTACTTC. Translated: CASSQEGQGSYEQYF. The rearrangement uses TRBV4-2 and TRBJ2-7, with 9 positions matching TRBD1. This CDR3 comprises 15 residues. Germline V gene lookup returns CDR1 LGHNA and CDR2 YNFKEQ. V gave up 0 bases and J gave up 4 bases; unmatched junction bases: 4.